These T cell receptor beta chains were read from a single sample in a study of cytomegalovirus exposure and HLA in healthy donors. Assay: immunoSEQ multiplex PCR; the TCRdb copy retains only in-frame clones and omits some. The sample lists about 130,000 clones, about 80% occurring once. The sample was PBMCs. All receptors come from a girl aged 2 to 9 in good health and CMV-seronegative. Both conserved end residues are part of each CDR3. Fields, in order: J gene, D gene, V gene, clone size, CDR3 DNA, CDR3 protein. D genes are given only for firm matches. Not all rows give a size; the values are once, few, many and, for expanded clones, a class.

TRBJ1-2	NA	TRBV4-3	NA	TGCGCCAGCAGCCAAGAGCTCAGGGTAAACTATGGCTACACCTTC	CASSQELRVNYGYTF
TRBJ1-5	NA	TRBV28	NA	TGTGCCAGCAGTCCACAGTGGAATCAGCCCCAGCATTTT	CASSPQWNQPQHF
TRBJ2-7	NA	TRBV27	NA	TGTGCCAGCAGGTTCTCTGGGAGCTCCTACGAGCAGTACTTC	CASRFSGSSYEQYF
TRBJ2-5	NA	TRBV6-5	NA	TGTGCCAGCAGCAACTCCGGGGGGCACCGAGAGACCCAGTACTTC	CASSNSGGHRETQYF
TRBJ2-2	NA	TRBV5-1	NA	TGCGCCAGCAGCTTGGGACAGAGGAACACCGGGGAGCTGTTTTTT	CASSLGQRNTGELFF
TRBJ2-1	TRBD2	TRBV6-4	NA	TGTGCCAGCAGTGACGGGACTAGCGGGAACAATGAGCAGTTCTTC	CASSDGTSGNNEQFF
TRBJ1-4	NA	TRBV20-1	few	TGCAGTGCTATTCGGAGGGAAAAACTGTTTTTT	CSAIRREKLFF
TRBJ2-5	NA	TRBV25-1	NA	TGTGCCAGCAGTGACAGGGAGACCCAGTACTTC	CASSDRETQYF
TRBJ1-5	NA	TRBV28	NA	TGTGCCAGCAGGGCTCTCGGGAATCAGCCCCAGCATTTT	CASRALGNQPQHF
TRBJ2-7	NA	TRBV7-8	few	TGTGCCAGCAGCTTAGAATTGCAGGGCTCCTACGAGCAGTACTTC	CASSLELQGSYEQYF
TRBJ2-6	NA	TRBV5-6	few	TGTGCCAGCAGCCCGATAATGACAACCGGGGCCAACGTCCTGACTTTC	CASSPIMTTGANVLTF
TRBJ1-2	NA	TRBV30	once	TGTGCCTGGAGCAGACTCCAGGGATCCCCGCTCTATGGCTACACCTTC	CAWSRLQGSPLYGYTF
TRBJ2-3	NA	TRBV25-1	NA	TGTGCCAGCAGTGAATATAAGGGAGTGGCTGATACGCAGTATTTT	CASSEYKGVADTQYF
TRBJ1-1	TRBD1	TRBV18	few	TGTGCCAGCTCACAAGGGACAGGAGAATTGAACACTGAAGCTTTCTTT	CASSQGTGELNTEAFF
TRBJ1-5	TRBD1	TRBV14	NA	TGTGCCAGCAGCCAGACAGGGGGCCCCAATCAGCCCCAGCATTTT	CASSQTGGPNQPQHF
TRBJ2-3	TRBD1	TRBV6-5	NA	TGTGCCAGCACCTTCGGTAACAGGGGTACAGATACGCAGTATTTT	CASTFGNRGTDTQYF
TRBJ1-2	NA	TRBV5-1	NA	TGCGCCAGCAGCTTGCGGACACGACCTGTCGGAGGGTATGGCTACACCTTC	CASSLRTRPVGGYGYTF
TRBJ2-2	NA	TRBV27	NA	TGTGCCAGTAGAAGTGAGAACGGGGAGCTGTTTTTT	CASRSENGELFF
TRBJ1-1	NA	TRBV4-1	NA	TGCGCCAGCAGCCAAGCCGGGGAAAACACTGAAGCTTTCTTT	CASSQAGENTEAFF
TRBJ1-3	TRBD1	TRBV9	NA	TGTGCCAGCAGCGTATCAGAGGGGGCCGGAAACACCATATATTTT	CASSVSEGAGNTIYF
TRBJ2-7	NA	TRBV11-2	NA	TGTGCCAGCAGCTTAGATCGGGCCTACGAGCAGTACTTC	CASSLDRAYEQYF
TRBJ1-1	TRBD1	TRBV19	NA	TGTGCCAGTAGTATCAGGGGGCTTAACACTGAAGCTTTCTTT	CASSIRGLNTEAFF
TRBJ2-2	TRBD2	TRBV6-4	NA	TGTGCCAGCAGTAGCGGGAGTTCCGGGGAGCTGTTTTTT	CASSSGSSGELFF